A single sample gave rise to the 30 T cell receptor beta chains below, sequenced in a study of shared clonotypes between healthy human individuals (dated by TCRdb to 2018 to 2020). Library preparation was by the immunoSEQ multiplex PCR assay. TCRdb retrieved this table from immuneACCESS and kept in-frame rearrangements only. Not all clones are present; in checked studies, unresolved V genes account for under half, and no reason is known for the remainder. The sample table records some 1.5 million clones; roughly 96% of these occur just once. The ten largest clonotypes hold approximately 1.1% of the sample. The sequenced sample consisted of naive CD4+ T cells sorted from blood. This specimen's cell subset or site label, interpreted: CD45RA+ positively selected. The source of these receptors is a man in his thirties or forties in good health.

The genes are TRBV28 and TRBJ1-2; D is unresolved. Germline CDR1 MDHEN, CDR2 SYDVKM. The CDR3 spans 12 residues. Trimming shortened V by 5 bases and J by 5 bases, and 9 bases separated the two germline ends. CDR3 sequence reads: CASSVGVYGYTF. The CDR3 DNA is TGTGCCAGCAGTGTGGGAGTTTATGGCTACACCTTC.

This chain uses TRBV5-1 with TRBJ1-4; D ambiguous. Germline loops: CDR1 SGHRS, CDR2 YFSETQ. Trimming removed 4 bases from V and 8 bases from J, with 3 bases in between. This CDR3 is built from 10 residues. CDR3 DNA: TGCGCCAGCAGCAGAGAAAAACTGTTTTTT. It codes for CASSREKLFF.

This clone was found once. The DNA of the CDR3 is TGTGCCAGCAGTTACTCGAACATCCCTGAGGGCATTCAGTACTTC. Translated, it gives CASSYSNIPEGIQYF. This chain joins TRBV6-5 and TRBJ2-4; D might be TRBD2 (5 bases). The ends were cut back, 0 bases at V and 9 bases at J, with 15 bases in the middle. This CDR3 is built from 15 residues. Germline V CDR1 and CDR2: MNHEY, SVGAGI.

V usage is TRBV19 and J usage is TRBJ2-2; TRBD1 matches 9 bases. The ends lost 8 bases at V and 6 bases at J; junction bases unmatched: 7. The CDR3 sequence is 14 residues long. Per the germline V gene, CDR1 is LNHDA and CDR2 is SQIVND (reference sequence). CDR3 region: CASRTGGPPGELFF. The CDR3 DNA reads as TGTGCCAGTCGAACAGGGGGCCCCCCCGGGGAGCTGTTTTTT.

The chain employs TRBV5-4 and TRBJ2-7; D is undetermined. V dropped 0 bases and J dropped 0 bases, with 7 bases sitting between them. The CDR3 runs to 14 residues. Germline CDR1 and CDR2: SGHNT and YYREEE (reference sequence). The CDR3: CASSLGTSSYEQYF. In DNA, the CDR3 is TGTGCCAGCAGCTTGGGGACGAGCTCCTACGAGCAGTACTTC.

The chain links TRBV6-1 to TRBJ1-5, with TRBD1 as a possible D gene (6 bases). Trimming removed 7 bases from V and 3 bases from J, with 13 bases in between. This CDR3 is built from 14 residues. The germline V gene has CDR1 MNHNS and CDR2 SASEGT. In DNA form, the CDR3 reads TGTGCCAGCACCCTGACAGGATACAATCAGCCCCAGCATTTT. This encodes CASTLTGYNQPQHF.

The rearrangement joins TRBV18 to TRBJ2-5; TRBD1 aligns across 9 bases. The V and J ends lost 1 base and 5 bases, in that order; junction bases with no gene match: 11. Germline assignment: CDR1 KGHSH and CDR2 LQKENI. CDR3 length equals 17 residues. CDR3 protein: CASSPLQQGATLETQYF. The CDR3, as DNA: TGTGCCAGCTCACCACTGCAACAGGGGGCAACGTTGGAGACCCAGTACTTC.

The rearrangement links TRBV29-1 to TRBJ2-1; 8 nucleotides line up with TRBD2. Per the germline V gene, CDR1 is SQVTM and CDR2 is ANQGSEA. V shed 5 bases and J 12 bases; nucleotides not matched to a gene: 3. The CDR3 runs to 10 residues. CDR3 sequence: CSVHSGGQFF. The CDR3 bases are TGCAGCGTTCACAGCGGGGGGCAGTTCTTC.

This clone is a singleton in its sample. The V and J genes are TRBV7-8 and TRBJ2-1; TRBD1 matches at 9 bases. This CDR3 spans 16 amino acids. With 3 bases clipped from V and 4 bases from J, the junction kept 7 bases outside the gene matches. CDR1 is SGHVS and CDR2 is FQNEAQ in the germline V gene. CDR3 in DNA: TGTGCCAGCAGCTTCTTAACAGGGGGCCGATACAATGAGCAGTTCTTC. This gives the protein CASSFLTGGRYNEQFF.

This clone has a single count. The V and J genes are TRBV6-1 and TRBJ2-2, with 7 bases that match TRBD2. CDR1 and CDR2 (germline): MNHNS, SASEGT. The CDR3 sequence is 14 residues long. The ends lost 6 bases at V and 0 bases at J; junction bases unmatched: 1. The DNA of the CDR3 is TGTGCCAGCAGGAGCGGGACGAACACCGGGGAGCTGTTTTTT. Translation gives CASRSGTNTGELFF.

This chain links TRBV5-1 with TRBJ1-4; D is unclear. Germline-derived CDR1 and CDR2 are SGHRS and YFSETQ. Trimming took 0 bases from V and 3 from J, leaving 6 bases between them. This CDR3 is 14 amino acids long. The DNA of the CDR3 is TGCGCCAGCAGCTTGGAGTTCTCTAATGAAAAACTGTTTTTT. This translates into CASSLEFSNEKLFF.

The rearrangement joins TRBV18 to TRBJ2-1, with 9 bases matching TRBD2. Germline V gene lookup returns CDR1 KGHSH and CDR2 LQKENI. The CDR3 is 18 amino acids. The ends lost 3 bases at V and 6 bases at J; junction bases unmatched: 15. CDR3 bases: TGTGCCAGCTCACCGAACAGGGGTGGAGCGGGAGGTAGCAATGAGCAGTTCTTC. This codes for CASSPNRGGAGGSNEQFF.

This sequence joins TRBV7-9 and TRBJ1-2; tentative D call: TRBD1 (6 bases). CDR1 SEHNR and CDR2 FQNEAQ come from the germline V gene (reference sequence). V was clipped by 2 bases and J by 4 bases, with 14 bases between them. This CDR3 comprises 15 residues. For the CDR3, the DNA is TGTGCCAGCAGCTTAACACAGGGATCGGGCTATGGCTACACCTTC. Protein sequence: CASSLTQGSGYGYTF.

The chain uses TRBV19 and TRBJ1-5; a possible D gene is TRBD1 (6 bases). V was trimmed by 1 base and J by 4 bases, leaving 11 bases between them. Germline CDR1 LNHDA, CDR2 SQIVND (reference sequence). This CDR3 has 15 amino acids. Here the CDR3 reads CASSIAGQVNQPQHF. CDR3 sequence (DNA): TGTGCCAGTAGTATAGCGGGACAAGTGAATCAGCCCCAGCATTTT.

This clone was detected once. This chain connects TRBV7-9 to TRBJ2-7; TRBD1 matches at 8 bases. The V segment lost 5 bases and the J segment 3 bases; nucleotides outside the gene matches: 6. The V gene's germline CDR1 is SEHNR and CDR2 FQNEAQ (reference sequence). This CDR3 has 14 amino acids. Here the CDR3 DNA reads TGTGCCAGCAGCCCCCGGACAGGGAACTACGAGCAGTACTTC. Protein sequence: CASSPRTGNYEQYF.

CDR3: CASSARGSYEQYF. Here the CDR3 DNA reads TGTGCCAGTAGTGCAAGAGGTTCCTACGAGCAGTACTTC. The chain links TRBV19 to TRBJ2-7, with D unresolved. CDR1 LNHDA and CDR2 SQIVND come from the germline V gene (reference sequence). The CDR3 extends over 13 amino acids. The V end was cut by 5 bases, the J end by 1 base, with 9 bases between.

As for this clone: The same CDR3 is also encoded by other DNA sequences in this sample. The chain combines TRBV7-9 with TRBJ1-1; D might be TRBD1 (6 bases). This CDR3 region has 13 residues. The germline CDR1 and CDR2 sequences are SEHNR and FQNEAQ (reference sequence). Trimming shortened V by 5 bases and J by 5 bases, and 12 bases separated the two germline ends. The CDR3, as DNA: TGTGCCAGCAGCCTCCAGGGGAATACTGAAGCTTTCTTT. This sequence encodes CASSLQGNTEAFF. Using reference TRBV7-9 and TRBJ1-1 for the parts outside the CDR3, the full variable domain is DTGVSQNPRHKITKRGQNVTFRCDPISEHNRLYWYRQTLGQGPEFLTYFQNEAQLEKSRLLSDRFSAERPKGSFSTLEIQRTEQGDSAMYLCASSLQGNTEAFFGQGTRLTVV.

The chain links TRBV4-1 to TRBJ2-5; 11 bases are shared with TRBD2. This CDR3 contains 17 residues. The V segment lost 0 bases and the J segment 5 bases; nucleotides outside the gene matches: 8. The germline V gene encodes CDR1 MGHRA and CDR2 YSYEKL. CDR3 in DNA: TGCGCCAGCAGCCAAGAGGTTAGCGGGAGGGCCGGGGAGACCCAGTACTTC. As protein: CASSQEVSGRAGETQYF.

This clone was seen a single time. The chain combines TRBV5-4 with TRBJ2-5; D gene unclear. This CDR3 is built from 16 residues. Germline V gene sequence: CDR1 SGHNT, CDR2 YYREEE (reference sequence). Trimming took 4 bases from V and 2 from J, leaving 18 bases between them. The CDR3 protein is CASSLSLWQLQETQYF. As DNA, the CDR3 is TGTGCCAGCAGCCTAAGCCTGTGGCAGCTACAAGAGACCCAGTACTTC. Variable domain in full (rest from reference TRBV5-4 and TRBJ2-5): ETGVTQSPTHLIKTRGQQVTLRCSSQSGHNTVSWYQQALGQGPQFIFQYYREEENGRGNFPPRFSGLQFPNYSSELNVNALELDDSALYLCASSLSLWQLQETQYFGPGTRLLVL.

CDR3 amino acids: CASSPTPAPTDTQYF. The CDR3, as DNA: TGTGCCAGCAGCCCGACGCCTGCGCCCACAGATACGCAGTATTTT. The chain has TRBV7-6 and TRBJ2-3; D unresolved. Germline V gene lookup returns CDR1 SGHVS and CDR2 FNYEAQ. The CDR3 sequence is 15 residues long. V was pared by 5 bases and J by 2 bases, with 14 bases between.

The CDR3 nucleotides read TGTGCCAGCAGCGTTTCAGTGAACACCGGGGAGCTGTTTTTT. Its translation: CASSVSVNTGELFF. This chain joins TRBV7-2 and TRBJ2-2; D is uncertain. Germline CDR1 and CDR2: SGHTA and FQGNSA. The CDR3 contains 14 residues. V was cut by 5 bases and J by 1 base, with 8 bases left in between.

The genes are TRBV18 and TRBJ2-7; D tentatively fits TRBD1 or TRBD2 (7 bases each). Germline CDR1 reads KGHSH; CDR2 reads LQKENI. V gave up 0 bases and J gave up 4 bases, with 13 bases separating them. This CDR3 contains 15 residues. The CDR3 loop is CASSPPRGGSYEQYF. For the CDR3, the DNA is TGTGCCAGCTCACCACCCAGGGGGGGGAGTTACGAGCAGTACTTC.

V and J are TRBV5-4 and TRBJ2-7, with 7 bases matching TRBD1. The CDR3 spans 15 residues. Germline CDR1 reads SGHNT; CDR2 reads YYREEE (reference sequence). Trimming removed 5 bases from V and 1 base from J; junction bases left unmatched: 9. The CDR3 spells CASSRGGSKSYEQYF. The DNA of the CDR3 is TGTGCCAGCAGTCGAGGGGGCAGTAAGTCCTACGAGCAGTACTTC.

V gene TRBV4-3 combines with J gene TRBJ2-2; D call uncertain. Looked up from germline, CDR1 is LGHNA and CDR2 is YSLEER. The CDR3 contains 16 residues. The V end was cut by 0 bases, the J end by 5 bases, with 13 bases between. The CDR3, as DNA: TGCGCCAGCAGCCAAGACGCAAGCCTCAGGACCGGGGAGCTGTTTTTT. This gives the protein CASSQDASLRTGELFF.

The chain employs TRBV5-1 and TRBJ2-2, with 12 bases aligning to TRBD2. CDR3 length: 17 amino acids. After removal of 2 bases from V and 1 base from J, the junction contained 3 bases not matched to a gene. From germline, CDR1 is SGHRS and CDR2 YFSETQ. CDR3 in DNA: TGCGCCAGCAGCTTTGGGACTAGCGGGCTGAACACCGGGGAGCTGTTTTTT. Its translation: CASSFGTSGLNTGELFF.

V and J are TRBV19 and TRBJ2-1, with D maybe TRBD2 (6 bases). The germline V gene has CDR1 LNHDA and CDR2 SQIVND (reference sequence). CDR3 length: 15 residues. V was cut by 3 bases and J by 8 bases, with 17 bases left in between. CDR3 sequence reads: CASSIKGAGFDEQFF. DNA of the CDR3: TGTGCCAGTAGTATTAAGGGAGCGGGTTTCGATGAGCAGTTCTTC.

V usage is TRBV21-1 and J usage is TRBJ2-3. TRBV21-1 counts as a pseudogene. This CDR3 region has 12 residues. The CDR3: CASSKWADTQYF. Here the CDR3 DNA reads TGTGCCAGCAGCAAATGGGCAGATACGCAGTATTTT.

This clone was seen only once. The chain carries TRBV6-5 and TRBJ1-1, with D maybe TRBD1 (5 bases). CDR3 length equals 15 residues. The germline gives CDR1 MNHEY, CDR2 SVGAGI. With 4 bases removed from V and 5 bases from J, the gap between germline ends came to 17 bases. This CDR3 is CASSSGQTFGTEAFF. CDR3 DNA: TGTGCCAGCAGTTCAGGGCAGACATTCGGGACTGAAGCTTTCTTT.

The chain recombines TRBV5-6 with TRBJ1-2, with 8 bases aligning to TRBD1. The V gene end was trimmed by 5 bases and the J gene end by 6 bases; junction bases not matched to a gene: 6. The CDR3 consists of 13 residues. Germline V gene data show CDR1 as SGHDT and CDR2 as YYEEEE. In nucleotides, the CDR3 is TGTGCCAGCAGAGGGCAGGGGGCAGATGGCTACACCTTC. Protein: CASRGQGADGYTF.

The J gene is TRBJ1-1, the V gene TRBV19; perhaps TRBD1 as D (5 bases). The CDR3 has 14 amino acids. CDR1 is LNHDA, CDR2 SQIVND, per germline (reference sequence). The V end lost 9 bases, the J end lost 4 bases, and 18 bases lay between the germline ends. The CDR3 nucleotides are TGTGCCAGCACGCAGGGTGGTCTTGGCACTGAAGCTTTCTTT. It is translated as CASTQGGLGTEAFF.